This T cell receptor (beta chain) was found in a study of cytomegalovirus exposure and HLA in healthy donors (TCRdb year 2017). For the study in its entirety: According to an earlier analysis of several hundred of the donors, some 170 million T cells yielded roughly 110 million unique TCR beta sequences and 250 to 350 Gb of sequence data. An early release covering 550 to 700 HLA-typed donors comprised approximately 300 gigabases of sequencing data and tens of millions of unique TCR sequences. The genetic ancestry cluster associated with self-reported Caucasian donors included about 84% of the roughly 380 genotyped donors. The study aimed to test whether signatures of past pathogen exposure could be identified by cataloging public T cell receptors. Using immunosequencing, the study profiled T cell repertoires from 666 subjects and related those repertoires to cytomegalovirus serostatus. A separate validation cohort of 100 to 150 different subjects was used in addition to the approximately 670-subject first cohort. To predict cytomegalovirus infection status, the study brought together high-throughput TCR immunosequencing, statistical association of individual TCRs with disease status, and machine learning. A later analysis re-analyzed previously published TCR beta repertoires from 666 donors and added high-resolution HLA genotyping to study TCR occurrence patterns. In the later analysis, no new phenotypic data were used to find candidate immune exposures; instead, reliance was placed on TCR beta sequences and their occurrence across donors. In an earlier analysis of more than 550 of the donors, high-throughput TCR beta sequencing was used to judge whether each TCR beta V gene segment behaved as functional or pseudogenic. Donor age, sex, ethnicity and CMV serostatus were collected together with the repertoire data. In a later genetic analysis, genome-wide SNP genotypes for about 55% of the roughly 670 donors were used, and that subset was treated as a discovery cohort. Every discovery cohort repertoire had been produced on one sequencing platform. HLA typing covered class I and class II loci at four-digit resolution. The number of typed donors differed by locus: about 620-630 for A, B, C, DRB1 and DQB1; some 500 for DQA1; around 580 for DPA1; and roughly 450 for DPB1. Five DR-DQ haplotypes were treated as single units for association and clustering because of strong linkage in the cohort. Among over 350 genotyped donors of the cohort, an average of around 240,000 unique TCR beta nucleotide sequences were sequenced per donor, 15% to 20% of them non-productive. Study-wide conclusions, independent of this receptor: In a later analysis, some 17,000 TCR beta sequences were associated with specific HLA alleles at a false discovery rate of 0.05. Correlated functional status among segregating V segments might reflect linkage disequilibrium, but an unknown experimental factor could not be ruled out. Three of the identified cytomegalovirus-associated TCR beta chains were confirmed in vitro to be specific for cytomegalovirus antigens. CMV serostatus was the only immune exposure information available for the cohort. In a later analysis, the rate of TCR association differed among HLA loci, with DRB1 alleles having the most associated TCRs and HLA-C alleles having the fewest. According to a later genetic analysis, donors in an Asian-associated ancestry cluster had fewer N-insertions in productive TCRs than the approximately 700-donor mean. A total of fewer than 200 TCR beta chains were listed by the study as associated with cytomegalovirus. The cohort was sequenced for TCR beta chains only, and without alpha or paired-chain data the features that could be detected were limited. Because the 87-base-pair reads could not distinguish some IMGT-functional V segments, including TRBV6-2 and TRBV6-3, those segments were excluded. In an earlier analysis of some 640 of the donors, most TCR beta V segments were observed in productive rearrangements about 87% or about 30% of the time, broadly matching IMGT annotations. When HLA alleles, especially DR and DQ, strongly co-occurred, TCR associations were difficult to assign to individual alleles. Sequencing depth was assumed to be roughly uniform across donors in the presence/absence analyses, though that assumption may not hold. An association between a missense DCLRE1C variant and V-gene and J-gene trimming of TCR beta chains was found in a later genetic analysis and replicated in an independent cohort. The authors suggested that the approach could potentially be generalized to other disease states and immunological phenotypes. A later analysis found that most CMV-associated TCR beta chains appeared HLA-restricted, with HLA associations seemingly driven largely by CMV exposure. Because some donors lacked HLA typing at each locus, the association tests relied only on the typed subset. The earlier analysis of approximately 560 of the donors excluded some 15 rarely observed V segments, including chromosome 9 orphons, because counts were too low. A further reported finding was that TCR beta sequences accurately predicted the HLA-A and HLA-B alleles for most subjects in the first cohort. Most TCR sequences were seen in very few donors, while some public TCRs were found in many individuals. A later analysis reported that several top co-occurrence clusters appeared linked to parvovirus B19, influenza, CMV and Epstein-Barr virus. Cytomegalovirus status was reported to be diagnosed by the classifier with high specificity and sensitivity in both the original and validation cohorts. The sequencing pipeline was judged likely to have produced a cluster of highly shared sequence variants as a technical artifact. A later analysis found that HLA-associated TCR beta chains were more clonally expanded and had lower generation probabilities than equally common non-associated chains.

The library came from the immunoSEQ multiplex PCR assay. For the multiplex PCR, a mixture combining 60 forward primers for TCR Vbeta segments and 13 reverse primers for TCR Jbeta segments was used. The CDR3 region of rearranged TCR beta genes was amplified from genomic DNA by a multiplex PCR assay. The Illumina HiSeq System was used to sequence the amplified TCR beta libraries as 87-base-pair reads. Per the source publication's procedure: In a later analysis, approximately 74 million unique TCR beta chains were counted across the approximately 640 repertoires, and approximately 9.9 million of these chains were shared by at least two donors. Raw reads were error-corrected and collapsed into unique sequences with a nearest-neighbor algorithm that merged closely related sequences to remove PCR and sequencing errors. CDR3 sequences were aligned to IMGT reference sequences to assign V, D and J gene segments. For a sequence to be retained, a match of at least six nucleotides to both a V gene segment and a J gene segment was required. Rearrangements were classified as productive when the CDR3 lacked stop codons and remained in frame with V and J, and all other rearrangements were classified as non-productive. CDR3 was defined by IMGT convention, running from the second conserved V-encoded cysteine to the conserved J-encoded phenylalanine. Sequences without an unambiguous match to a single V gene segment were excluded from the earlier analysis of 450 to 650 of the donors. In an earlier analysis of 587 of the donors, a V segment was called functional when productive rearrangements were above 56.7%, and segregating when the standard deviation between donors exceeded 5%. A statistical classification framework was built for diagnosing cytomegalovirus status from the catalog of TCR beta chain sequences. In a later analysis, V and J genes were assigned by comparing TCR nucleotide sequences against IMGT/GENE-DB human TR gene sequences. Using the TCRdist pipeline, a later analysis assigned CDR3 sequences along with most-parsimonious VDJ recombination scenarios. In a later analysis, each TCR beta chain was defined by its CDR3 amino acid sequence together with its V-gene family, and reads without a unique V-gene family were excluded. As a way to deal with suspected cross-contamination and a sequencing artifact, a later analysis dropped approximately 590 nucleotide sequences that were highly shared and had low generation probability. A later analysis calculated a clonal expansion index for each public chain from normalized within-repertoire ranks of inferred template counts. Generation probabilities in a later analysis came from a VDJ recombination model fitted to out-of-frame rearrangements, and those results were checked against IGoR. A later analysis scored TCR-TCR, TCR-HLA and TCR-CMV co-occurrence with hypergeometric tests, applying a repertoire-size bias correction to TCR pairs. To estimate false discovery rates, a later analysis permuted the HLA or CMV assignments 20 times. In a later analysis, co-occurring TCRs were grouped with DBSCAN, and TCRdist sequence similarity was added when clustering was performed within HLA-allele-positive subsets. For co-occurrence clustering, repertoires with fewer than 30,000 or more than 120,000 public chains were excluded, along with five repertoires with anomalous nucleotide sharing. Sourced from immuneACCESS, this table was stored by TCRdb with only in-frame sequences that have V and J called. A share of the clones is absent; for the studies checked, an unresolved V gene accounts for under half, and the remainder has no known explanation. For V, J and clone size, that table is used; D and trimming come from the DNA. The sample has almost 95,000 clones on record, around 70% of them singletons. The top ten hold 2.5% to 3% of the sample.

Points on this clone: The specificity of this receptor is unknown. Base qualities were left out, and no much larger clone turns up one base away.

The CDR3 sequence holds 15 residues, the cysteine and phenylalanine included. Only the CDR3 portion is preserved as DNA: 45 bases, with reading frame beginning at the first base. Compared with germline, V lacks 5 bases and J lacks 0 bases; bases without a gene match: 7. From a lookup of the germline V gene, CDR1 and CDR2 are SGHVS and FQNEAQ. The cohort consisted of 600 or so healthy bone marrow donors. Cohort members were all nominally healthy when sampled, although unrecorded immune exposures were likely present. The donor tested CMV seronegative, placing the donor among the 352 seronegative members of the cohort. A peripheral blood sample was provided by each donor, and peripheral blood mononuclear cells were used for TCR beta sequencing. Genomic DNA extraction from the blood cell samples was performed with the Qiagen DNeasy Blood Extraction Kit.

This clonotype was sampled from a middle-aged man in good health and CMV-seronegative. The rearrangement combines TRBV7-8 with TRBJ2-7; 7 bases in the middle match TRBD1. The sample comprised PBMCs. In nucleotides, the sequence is TGTGCCAGCAGCCCGACAGGGCTCCGCTCCTACGAGCAGTACTTC. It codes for CASSPTGLRSYEQYF.